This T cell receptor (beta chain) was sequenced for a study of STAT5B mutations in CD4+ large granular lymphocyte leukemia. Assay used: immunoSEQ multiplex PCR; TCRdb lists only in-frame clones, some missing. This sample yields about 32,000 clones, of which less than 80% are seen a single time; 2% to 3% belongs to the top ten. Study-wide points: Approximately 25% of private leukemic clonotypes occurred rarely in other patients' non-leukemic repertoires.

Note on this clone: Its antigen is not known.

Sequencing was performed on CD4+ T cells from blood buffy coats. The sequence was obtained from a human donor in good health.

As DNA, the CDR3 is TGTGCCAGCAGCTTCGGGACAAACAATGAGCAGTTCTTC. Protein: CASSFGTNNEQFF. V and J are TRBV7-6 and TRBJ2-1, with D perhaps TRBD1 (6 bases). The CDR3 loop spans 13 amino acids. Trimming stripped 3 bases from V and 5 bases from J, with 8 bases between. CDR1 SGHVS and CDR2 FNYEAQ come from the germline V gene.